This T cell receptor (beta chain) was identified during a study of response to subunit inactivated influenza vaccine. TCRdb redid the calling of the RT-PCR reads with MiXCR, one entry per CDR3 protein. Counted here are roughly 700,000 distinct CDR3 sequences, approximately 15% occurring once; the ten biggest clones make up approximately 10%. The CDR3 length is 16 residues. Trimming removed 0 bases from V and 7 bases from J, with 15 bases in between. Germline CDR1 and CDR2: LGHNA and YSLEER. The sequence was collected from a man between 50 and 59 years old who received an inactivated influenza vaccine. The sequencing used PBMCs from blood, collected 11 to 12 days after vaccination. V is TRBV4-3 and J is TRBJ1-4; D might be TRBD1 (6 bases). The CDR3 sequence: CASSQDPTGRIEKLFF. DNA for the CDR3: TGCGCCAGCAGCCAAGATCCCACAGGGAGGATTGAAAAACTGTTTTTT.